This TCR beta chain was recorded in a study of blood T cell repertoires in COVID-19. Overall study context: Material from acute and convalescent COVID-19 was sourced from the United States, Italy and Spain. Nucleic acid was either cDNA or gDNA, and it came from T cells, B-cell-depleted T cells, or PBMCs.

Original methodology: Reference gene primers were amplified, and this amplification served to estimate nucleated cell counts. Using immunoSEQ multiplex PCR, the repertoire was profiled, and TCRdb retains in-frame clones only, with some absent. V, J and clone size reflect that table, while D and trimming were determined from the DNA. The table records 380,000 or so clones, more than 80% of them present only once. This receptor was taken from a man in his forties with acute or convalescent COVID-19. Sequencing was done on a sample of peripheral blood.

Here the CDR3 DNA reads TGCGCCAGCAGCCTGGACAGGGGGCTGAGGACCCAGTACTTC. Its protein product is CASSLDRGLRTQYF. The chain recombines TRBV4-1 with TRBJ2-5, with TRBD1 identical over 11 bases. The CDR3 contains 14 residues. Germline V gene data show CDR1 as MGHRA and CDR2 as YSYEKL. J gave up 7 bases and V 4 bases, and 5 bases lay outside the gene matches.